This section outlines one T cell receptor beta chain sequence together with its context. This clonotype has only a few counts. Its antigen is still unknown. No much larger clonotype is one base removed from it; base qualities were not supplied. The data were produced on an Illumina HiSeq 1500. Clones were called with MiXCR by TCRdb after fastp trimmed the public reads at Q25, and only in-frame beta chains were retained. Rows are combined by CDR3 protein, so each entry shows the most common genes and DNA. This sample comprises some 270,000 distinct CDR3 sequences, 22% of them detected only once. The top ten clones comprise approximately 19% of the sample. The data belong to a study of T cell repertoires in cytomegalovirus infection (dated by TCRdb to about 2019). For context, the study as a whole: The peptide stimulations were aimed at well-studied HLA-B-restricted epitopes as well as recently identified HLA-C-restricted CMV epitopes, whose presentation resists viral immunomodulation. Because public TCR beta signatures pointed to carriage of CMV infection together with the matching HLA type, the HLA type of each donor mattered for the analysis.

The germline V gene yields MGHRA for CDR1 and YSYEKL for CDR2. A distance of 19 bases separates the germline ends of V and J, which lose 6 bases and 7 bases respectively. CDR3 length: 16 amino acids, cysteine to phenylalanine. This entry keeps only the CDR3 DNA: 48 bases, framed from base 1. Reading the label with the study, this specimen's treatment or condition is: in vitro stimulation with specific CMV peptide epitopes to enrich CMV-specific T cells. Results the study describes overall, beyond this receptor: The ex vivo response was dominated by HLA-C-restricted CMV-specific TCR beta clonotypes, which also provided the single most frequent clonotype in two of eight donors. In both this cohort and an independent cohort of 352 donors, the cumulative frequency of public TCR beta family members distinguished carriers of CMV infection plus the relevant HLA type.

Recombination joined TRBV4-1 with TRBJ1-6, and the D gene may be TRBD1, 5 bases matching. This receptor was taken from a human donor in good health (CMV status not recorded). Some clones in this sample may be carry-over from other donors' samples. Sequencing used cultured PBMCs, obtained from culture after CMV antigen stimulation. Here is the DNA: TGCGCCAGCAGAGCGGTGCCAGGGATTGGAAATTCACCCCTCCACTTT. This gives the protein CASRAVPGIGNSPLHF.